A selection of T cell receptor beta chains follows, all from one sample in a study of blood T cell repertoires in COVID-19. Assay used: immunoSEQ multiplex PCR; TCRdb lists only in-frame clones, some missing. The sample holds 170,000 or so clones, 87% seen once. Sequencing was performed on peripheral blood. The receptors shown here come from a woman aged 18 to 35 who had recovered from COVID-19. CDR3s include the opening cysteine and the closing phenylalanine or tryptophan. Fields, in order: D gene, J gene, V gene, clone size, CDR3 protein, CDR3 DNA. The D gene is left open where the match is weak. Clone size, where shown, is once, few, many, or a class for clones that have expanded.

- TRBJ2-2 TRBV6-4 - CASSRLPGHNTGELFF TGTGCCAGCAGTAGACTACCGGGACATAACACCGGGGAGCTGTTTTTT
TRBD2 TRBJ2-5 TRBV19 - CASSMGTSGKTQYF TGTGCCAGTAGTATGGGGACTAGCGGGAAGACCCAGTACTTC
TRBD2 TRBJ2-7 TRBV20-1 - CSASIAGGPGEQYF TGCAGTGCTAGTATAGCGGGGGGCCCGGGAGAGCAGTACTTC
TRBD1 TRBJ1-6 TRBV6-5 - CASSYSGGRGASPLHF TGTGCCAGCAGTTACTCGGGTGGCAGGGGGGCTTCACCCCTCCACTTT
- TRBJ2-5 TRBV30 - CAWNNQGLVETQYF TGTGCCTGGAATAACCAGGGGTTGGTGGAGACCCAGTACTTC
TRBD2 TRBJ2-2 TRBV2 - CASSTGLAGTGELFF TGTGCCAGCAGTACGGGACTAGCGGGGACCGGGGAGCTGTTTTTT
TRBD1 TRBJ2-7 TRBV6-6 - CASTQSGQGAYEQYF TGTGCCAGCACCCAATCGGGACAGGGGGCCTACGAGCAGTACTTC
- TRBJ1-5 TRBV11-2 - CASSRSLNQPQHF TGTGCCAGCAGCCGAAGCCTCAATCAGCCCCAGCATTTT
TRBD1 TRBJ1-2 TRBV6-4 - CASSRTGGYSFYGYTF TGTGCCAGCAGTCGGACAGGGGGCTATTCGTTCTATGGCTACACCTTC
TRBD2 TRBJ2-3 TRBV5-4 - CASSHSGGTDTQYF TGTGCCAGCAGCCATAGCGGGGGCACAGATACGCAGTATTTT
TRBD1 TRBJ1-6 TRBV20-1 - CSACDRASNSPLHF TGCAGTGCTTGTGACAGGGCTTCCAATTCACCCCTCCACTTT
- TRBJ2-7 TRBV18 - CASSPSAVSYEQYF TGTGCCAGCTCACCGTCGGCGGTCTCCTACGAGCAGTACTTC
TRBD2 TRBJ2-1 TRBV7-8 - CASSLEVAGGSYNEQFF TGTGCCAGCAGCTTAGAAGTAGCGGGGGGCTCCTACAATGAGCAGTTCTTC
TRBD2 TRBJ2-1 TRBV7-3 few CASSLTQLAGHVGEQFF TGTGCCAGCAGCTTAACCCAACTAGCGGGACACGTTGGTGAGCAGTTCTTC
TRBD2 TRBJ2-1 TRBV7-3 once CASSFGTSGDNEQFF TGTGCCAGCAGCTTTGGGACTAGCGGGGACAATGAGCAGTTCTTC
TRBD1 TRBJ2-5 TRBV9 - CASSLTGVQETQYF TGTGCCAGCAGCCTAACAGGGGTACAAGAGACCCAGTACTTC
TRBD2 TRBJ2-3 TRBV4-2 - CASSLGLVPDTQYF TGTGCCAGCAGCCTCGGACTAGTCCCCGATACGCAGTATTTT
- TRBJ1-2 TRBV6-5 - CASIPVGGIGYTF TGTGCCAGCATCCCCGTGGGGGGGATCGGCTACACCTTC
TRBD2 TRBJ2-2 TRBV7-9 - CASTLGGDLDTGELFF TGTGCCAGCACCCTTGGGGGGGACCTCGACACCGGGGAGCTGTTTTTT
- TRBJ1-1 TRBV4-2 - CASSQDPGRHTEAFF TGTGCCAGCAGCCAAGACCCAGGGCGGCACACTGAAGCTTTCTTT
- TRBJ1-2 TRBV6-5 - CASTEPGLHHNGYTF TGTGCCAGCACCGAACCGGGACTGCACCATAATGGCTACACCTTC
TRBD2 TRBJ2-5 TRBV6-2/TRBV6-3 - CASSYVGRDGLAGEIETQYF TGTGCCAGCAGTTACGTAGGGCGAGACGGACTAGCGGGAGAGATAGAGACCCAGTACTTC
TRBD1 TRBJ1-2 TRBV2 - CASRVTTGGNYGYTF TGTGCCAGCAGGGTCACCACAGGGGGGAACTATGGCTACACCTTC
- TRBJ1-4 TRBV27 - CASSLGGGLNEKLFF TGTGCCAGCAGTCTAGGCGGGGGGCTGAACGAAAAACTGTTTTTT
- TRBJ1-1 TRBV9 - CASSQGMNTEAFF TGTGCCAGCAGTCAGGGGATGAACACTGAAGCTTTCTTT
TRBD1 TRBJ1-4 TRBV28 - CASGTTGAWEKLFF TGTGCCAGCGGAACTACAGGGGCTTGGGAAAAACTGTTTTTT
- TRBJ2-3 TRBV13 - CASSSWSTDTQYF TGTGCCAGCAGCAGCTGGAGCACAGATACGCAGTATTTT
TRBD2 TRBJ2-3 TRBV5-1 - CASSFLAGESTDTQYF TGCGCCAGCAGCTTTCTAGCGGGAGAGAGCACAGATACGCAGTATTTT
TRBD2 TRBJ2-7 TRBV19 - CASSPGQRGSYEQYF TGTGCCAGTAGTCCTGGACAGCGGGGGTCCTACGAGCAGTACTTC
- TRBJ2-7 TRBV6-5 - CASRGVGAYEQYF TGTGCCAGCAGAGGCGTGGGAGCGTACGAGCAGTACTTC
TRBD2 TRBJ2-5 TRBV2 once CASSTRLAGVFETQYF TGTGCCAGCAGTACGCGACTAGCGGGAGTATTCGAGACCCAGTACTTC
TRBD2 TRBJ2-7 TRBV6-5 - CASSSGGLADAQYF TGTGCCAGCAGTTCCGGGGGACTAGCAGACGCGCAGTACTTC
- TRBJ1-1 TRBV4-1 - CASSQEGSLLPNTEAFF TGCGCCAGCAGCCAAGAGGGCTCTTTATTGCCGAACACTGAAGCTTTCTTT
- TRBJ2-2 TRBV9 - CASSAGLTGELFF TGTGCCAGCAGCGCAGGGCTTACCGGGGAGCTGTTTTTT
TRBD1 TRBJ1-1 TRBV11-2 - CASSSGGARETEAFF TGTGCCAGCAGTTCAGGGGGCGCCCGGGAAACTGAAGCTTTCTTT
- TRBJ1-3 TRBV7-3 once CASSTDSGNTIYF TGTGCCAGCAGCACGGACTCCGGAAACACCATATATTTT
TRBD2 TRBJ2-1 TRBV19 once CASSRVEAGDNEQFF TGTGCCAGTAGTCGGGTAGAAGCGGGAGACAATGAGCAGTTCTTC
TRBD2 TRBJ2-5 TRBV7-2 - CASSSSSGRGKETQYF TGTGCCAGCAGCTCCTCTAGCGGGAGGGGAAAAGAGACCCAGTACTTC
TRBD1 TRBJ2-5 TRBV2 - CASRWAGGAEETQYF TGTGCCAGCAGGTGGGCAGGGGGCGCGGAGGAGACCCAGTACTTC
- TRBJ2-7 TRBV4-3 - CASSQSQGYEQYF TGCGCCAGCAGCCAATCTCAGGGCTACGAGCAGTACTTC
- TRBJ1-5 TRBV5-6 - CASSRNQGVSNQPQHF TGTGCCAGCAGCCGTAACCAGGGTGTCAGCAATCAGCCCCAGCATTTT
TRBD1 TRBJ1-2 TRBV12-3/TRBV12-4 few CASSWTGGRTF TGTGCCAGCAGTTGGACAGGGGGGAGGACCTTC
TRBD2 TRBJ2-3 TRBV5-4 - CASSLEWTSGLAGVGDTQYF TGTGCCAGCAGCCTGGAATGGACTTCGGGACTAGCGGGGGTGGGAGATACGCAGTATTTT
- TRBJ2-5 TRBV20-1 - CSASARQETQYF TGCAGTGCTAGTGCCAGACAAGAGACCCAGTACTTC
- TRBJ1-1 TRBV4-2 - CASSQGLGLLTEAFF TGTGCCAGCAGCCAAGGCCTGGGCCTCTTGACTGAAGCTTTCTTT
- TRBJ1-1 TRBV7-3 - CASSLQGHTEAFF TGTGCCAGCAGCTTACAGGGGCACACTGAAGCTTTCTTT
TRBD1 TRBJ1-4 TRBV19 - CASSLPGQGNEKLFF TGTGCCAGTAGTCTACCGGGACAGGGGAACGAAAAACTGTTTTTT
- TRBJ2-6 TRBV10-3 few CAILASPSGANVLTF TGTGCCATCCTTGCTAGCCCCTCTGGGGCCAACGTCCTGACTTTC
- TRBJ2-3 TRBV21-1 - CASTLTSGTFTDTQYF TGTGCCAGCACCCTGACTAGCGGGACTTTCACAGATACGCAGTATTTT
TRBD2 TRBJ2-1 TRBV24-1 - CATSDKRESLLGSYNEQFF TGTGCCACCAGTGACAAGCGGGAGTCATTGTTGGGATCCTACAATGAGCAGTTCTTC
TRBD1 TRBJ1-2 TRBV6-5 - CASRDATGADGYTF TGTGCCAGCAGAGACGCGACAGGGGCGGATGGCTACACCTTC
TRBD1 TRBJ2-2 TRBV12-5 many CASGSPDRDKTGELFF TGTGCTAGTGGTTCCCCAGACAGGGACAAAACCGGGGAGCTGTTTTTT
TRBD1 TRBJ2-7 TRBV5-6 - CASSSWDRGDEQYF TGTGCCAGCAGCTCCTGGGACAGGGGCGACGAGCAGTACTTC
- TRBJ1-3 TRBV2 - CASRAFSGNTIYF TGTGCCAGCCGCGCGTTCTCTGGAAACACCATATATTTT
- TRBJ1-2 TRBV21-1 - CASSKEGGQNYGYTF TGTGCCAGCAGCAAAGAGGGGGGACAGAACTATGGCTACACCTTC
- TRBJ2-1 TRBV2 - CASSRSLTYNEQFF TGTGCCAGCAGTCGGTCCCTAACCTACAATGAGCAGTTCTTC
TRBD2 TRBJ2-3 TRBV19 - CASSLLAGVVDTQYF TGTGCCAGTAGTCTTTTAGCGGGAGTTGTAGATACGCAGTATTTT
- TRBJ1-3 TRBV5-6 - CASSLVAGSSSGNTIYF TGTGCCAGCAGCTTGGTGGCAGGGTCGAGCTCTGGAAACACCATATATTTT
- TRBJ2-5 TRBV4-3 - CASSHQASETQYF TGCGCCAGCAGCCACCAAGCTAGCGAGACCCAGTACTTC